A single sample gave rise to the 22 T cell receptor beta chains below, sequenced in a study of cytomegalovirus exposure and HLA in healthy donors. Amplification used 60 Vbeta primers and 13 Jbeta primers. The method was immunoSEQ multiplex PCR; TCRdb's version includes in-frame clones alone and lacks a portion of them. Counted here are 190,000 or so clones, around 79% occurring once; the ten biggest clones make up roughly 1.5%. The source material was PBMCs. The source is a girl aged 5 to 17 in good health and CMV-seropositive.

This sequence joins TRBV6-6 and TRBJ2-7; TRBD1 agrees at 10 bases. The ends lost 11 bases at V and 7 bases at J; junction bases unmatched: 11. The CDR3 consists of 13 residues. Germline lookup yields CDR1 MNHNY and CDR2 SVGAGI (reference sequence). The CDR3 region has the DNA TGTGCCGGCAAGGACAGGGGGTCCGGAGAGCAGTACTTC. Residues: CAGKDRGSGEQYF.

The rearrangement links TRBV9 to TRBJ1-4, with D hard to call. Trimming cost V 1 base and J 6 bases, with 13 bases left between them. This CDR3 is built from 15 residues. From germline, CDR1 is SGDLS and CDR2 YYNGEE. The CDR3 sequence: CASSVYSSGDEKLFF. The CDR3 DNA reads as TGTGCCAGCAGCGTATATTCGTCCGGAGATGAAAAACTGTTTTTT. Full variable domain (rest looked up from reference TRBV9 and TRBJ1-4): DSGVTQTPKHLITATGQRVTLRCSPRSGDLSVYWYQQSLDQGLQFLIQYYNGEERAKGNILERFSAQQFPDLHSELNLSSLELGDSALYFCASSVYSSGDEKLFFGSGTQLSVL.

As DNA, the CDR3 is TGTGCCAGCAGGGGACAGGAGGGGGAAAAACTGTTTTTT. Amino acids: CASRGQEGEKLFF. The chain couples TRBV11-3 to TRBJ1-4, with TRBD1 matching over 8 bases. The CDR3 has 13 amino acids. CDR1 and CDR2 from the germline V gene are SGHNT and YENEEA. The V segment lost 6 bases and the J segment 8 bases; nucleotides outside the gene matches: 5.

In this sample, this clone turned up a few times. J is TRBJ2-1 and V is TRBV4-3, with 7 bases identical to TRBD1. The germline CDR1 and CDR2 sequences are LGHNA and YSLEER. This CDR3 is 16 amino acids long. V was clipped by 5 bases and J by 4 bases; unmatched bases: 11. CDR3 coding DNA: TGCGCCAGCAGCAGCTGGGGTCAGGGGGAATACAATGAGCAGTTCTTC. Its translation is CASSSWGQGEYNEQFF.

The V and J genes are TRBV5-4 and TRBJ1-4, with D perhaps TRBD1 (6 bases). The CDR3 runs 14 residues. Germline-derived CDR1 and CDR2 are SGHNT and YYREEE (reference sequence). V lost 5 bases and J lost 4, with 12 bases in between. The CDR3 is CASSSTGFNEKLFF. In nucleotides, the CDR3 is TGTGCCAGCAGTTCGACAGGATTTAATGAAAAACTGTTTTTT.

The J gene is TRBJ2-3, the V gene TRBV5-1; 11 bases fit TRBD2. The V segment lost 4 bases and the J segment 5 bases; nucleotides outside the gene matches: 9. CDR1 and CDR2 (germline): SGHRS, YFSETQ. The length of the CDR3 is 16 residues. In DNA form, the CDR3 reads TGCGCCAGCAGCGGGGATAGCGGGGGGGCCGGAGATACGCAGTATTTT. Translation: CASSGDSGGAGDTQYF.

The sample holds a few counts of this clone. This chain connects TRBV30 to TRBJ1-5, with D maybe TRBD1 (5 bases). The germline V gene has CDR1 GTSNPN and CDR2 SVGIG (reference sequence). Trimming took 3 bases from V and 5 from J, leaving 14 bases between them. This CDR3 contains 14 residues. CDR3 in amino acids: CAWSSGGGYQPQHF. DNA of the CDR3: TGTGCCTGGAGCTCCGGGGGGGGTTATCAGCCCCAGCATTTT.

The V gene is TRBV19, the J gene TRBJ1-6, with 7 bases that match TRBD1. The V gene's germline CDR1 is LNHDA and CDR2 SQIVND (reference sequence). With V trimmed by 6 bases and J by 12 bases, 5 bases remained unmatched. This CDR3 spans 12 amino acids. The CDR3 nucleotides are TGTGCCAGTAGGTTAGCAGGGGGACCCCTCCACTTT. Protein product: CASRLAGGPLHF.

CDR3 protein: CASSPRQGPDTQYF. Written as DNA, the CDR3 is TGTGCCAGCTCACCAAGGCAGGGCCCAGATACGCAGTATTTT. The chain carries TRBV18 and TRBJ2-3, with a tentative D call TRBD1 (5 bases). The CDR3 is made up of 14 amino acids. Trimming left V 2 bases short and J 4 bases short, with 10 bases between. CDR1 and CDR2 (germline): KGHSH, LQKENI.

Concerning this clone itself: This sample includes further DNA sequences coding for the same CDR3. CDR3 region: CASSLGTANSPLHF. CDR3 bases: TGTGCCAGCAGCCTCGGGACAGCCAATTCACCCCTCCACTTT. The V gene is TRBV7-2, the J gene TRBJ1-6, with 7 bases that match TRBD1. Germline assignment: CDR1 SGHTA and CDR2 FQGNSA. The V gene end was trimmed by 5 bases and the J gene end by 7 bases; junction bases not matched to a gene: 5. The CDR3 is 14 amino acids.

V usage is TRBV10-1 and J usage is TRBJ2-3; no clear D gene. This CDR3 is 16 amino acids long. Germline V gene data show CDR1 as WNHNN and CDR2 as SYGVQD (reference sequence). Trimming stripped 10 bases from V and 1 base from J, with 21 bases between. The CDR3 coding sequence is TGCGCCACCTCTGCTGCACGTATGAGCCGCACAGATACGCAGTATTTT. Translation gives CATSAARMSRTDTQYF.

The chain combines TRBV4-3 with TRBJ2-1; D is ambiguous. Germline CDR1 LGHNA, CDR2 YSLEER. This CDR3 is built from 14 residues. Trimming took 0 bases from V and 9 from J, leaving 12 bases between them. CDR3 protein: CASSQESRSSEQFF. The CDR3 nucleotides read TGCGCCAGCAGCCAAGAGTCTAGGAGTAGTGAGCAGTTCTTC.

This clone was detected only a few times. This sequence joins TRBV7-2 and TRBJ1-3; 9 bases align to TRBD1. Looked up from germline, CDR1 is SGHTA and CDR2 is FQGNSA. CDR3 length: 16 amino acids. With V trimmed by 4 bases and J by 0 bases, 4 bases remained unmatched. In nucleotides, the CDR3 is TGTGCCAGCAGCTACAGGGGGCTCCCCTCTGGAAACACCATATATTTT. Translation gives CASSYRGLPSGNTIYF.

This chain links TRBV2 with TRBJ1-5, with TRBD1 matching over 7 bases. Germline CDR1 is SNHLY and CDR2 is FYNNEI. This CDR3 region has 11 residues. The junction had 2 bases not matched to a gene; V was cut back by 5 bases and J by 10 bases. The CDR3 sequence is CASSLGGPQHF. In DNA, the CDR3 is TGTGCCAGCAGTCTAGGGGGCCCCCAGCATTTT.

The J gene is TRBJ2-7, the V gene TRBV2; 10 nucleotides match TRBD1. CDR3 size: 15 residues. The trim removed 2 bases at V and 4 bases at J, leaving 5 bases unmatched. The germline V gene encodes CDR1 SNHLY and CDR2 FYNNEI. CDR3 residues: CASSERQGASYEQYF. The CDR3 nucleotides are TGTGCCAGCAGTGAACGACAGGGGGCATCGTACGAGCAGTACTTC. The full variable domain, rest sourced from reference TRBV2 and TRBJ2-7, is EPEVTQTPSHQVTQMGQEVILRCVPISNHLYFYWYRQILGQKVEFLVSFYNNEISEKSEIFDDQFSVERPDGSNFTLKIRSTKLEDSAMYFCASSERQGASYEQYFGPGTRLTVT.

This clone was detected only a few times. The gene calls are TRBV25-1 and TRBJ1-6; 7 bases map to TRBD1. V lost 2 bases to trimming and J lost 8 bases; unmatched junction nucleotides: 6. Germline V gene data show CDR1 as MGHDK and CDR2 as SYGVNS. This CDR3 spans 15 amino acids. CDR3 DNA: TGTGCCAGCAGTGAACGGGTCCAGGGGGATTCACCCCTCCACTTT. Translation: CASSERVQGDSPLHF.

The chain links TRBV9 to TRBJ2-3, with 16 bases fitting TRBD2. Trimming removed 3 bases from V and 6 bases from J; junction bases left unmatched: 1. Germline values: CDR1 SGDLS, CDR2 YYNGEE. The CDR3 contains 15 residues. The CDR3 DNA is TGTGCCAGCAGCGGGGGACTAGCGGGGGGGGATACGCAGTATTTT. Translating it yields CASSGGLAGGDTQYF.

The gene calls are TRBV6-5 and TRBJ1-4; D is perhaps TRBD1 (5 bases). Deletions cut 0 bases from V and 8 bases from J, with 13 bases between. The CDR3 spans 15 residues. Germline CDR1 reads MNHEY; CDR2 reads SVGAGI. The CDR3 sequence is CASSYSGGNGEKLFF. DNA for the CDR3: TGTGCCAGCAGTTACTCGGGGGGGAACGGGGAAAAACTGTTTTTT.

This sequence joins TRBV5-6 and TRBJ2-5; D gene unclear. This CDR3 contains 14 residues. Per the germline V gene, CDR1 is SGHDT and CDR2 is YYEEEE. V was shortened by 4 bases and J by 4 bases, with 14 bases between the two germline ends. CDR3 bases: TGTGCCAGCAGCGGGTGGGCAGGTGTAGAGACCCAGTACTTC. This encodes CASSGWAGVETQYF.

The V call is TRBV7-2, the J call TRBJ2-7, with D tentatively TRBD2 (7 bases). The length of the CDR3 is 18 residues. Trimming pared 5 bases from V and 4 bases from J, leaving 27 bases between. Per germline, CDR1 SGHTA and CDR2 FQGNSA. This CDR3 is CASSPGAGGGGGLYEQYF. Written as DNA, the CDR3 is TGTGCCAGCAGCCCCGGGGCGGGCGGGGGCGGGGGCCTTTACGAGCAGTACTTC. Complete variable domain (other parts from reference TRBV7-2 and TRBJ2-7): GAGVSQSPSNKVTEKGKDVELRCDPISGHTALYWYRQSLGQGLEFLIYFQGNSAPDKSGLPSDRFSAERTGGSVSTLTIQRTQQEDSAVYLCASSPGAGGGGGLYEQYFGPGTRLTVT.

V usage is TRBV6-5 and J usage is TRBJ1-4; 7 nucleotides agree with TRBD1. Germline CDR1 MNHEY, CDR2 SVGAGI. This CDR3 has 15 amino acids. J was trimmed by 5 bases and V by 6 bases; bases with no gene match: 9. The CDR3 reads CASSPGTAGNEKLFF. CDR3 nucleotide sequence: TGTGCCAGCAGCCCCGGGACAGCGGGCAATGAAAAACTGTTTTTT.

V and J are TRBV11-2 and TRBJ2-2, with TRBD1 matching over 7 bases. The germline V gene has CDR1 SGHAT and CDR2 FQNNGV. The CDR3 covers 15 residues. J was trimmed by 1 base and V by 4 bases; bases with no gene match: 3. This CDR3 is CASSSGTENTGELFF. CDR3 bases: TGTGCCAGCAGCTCAGGGACAGAGAACACCGGGGAGCTGTTTTTT.